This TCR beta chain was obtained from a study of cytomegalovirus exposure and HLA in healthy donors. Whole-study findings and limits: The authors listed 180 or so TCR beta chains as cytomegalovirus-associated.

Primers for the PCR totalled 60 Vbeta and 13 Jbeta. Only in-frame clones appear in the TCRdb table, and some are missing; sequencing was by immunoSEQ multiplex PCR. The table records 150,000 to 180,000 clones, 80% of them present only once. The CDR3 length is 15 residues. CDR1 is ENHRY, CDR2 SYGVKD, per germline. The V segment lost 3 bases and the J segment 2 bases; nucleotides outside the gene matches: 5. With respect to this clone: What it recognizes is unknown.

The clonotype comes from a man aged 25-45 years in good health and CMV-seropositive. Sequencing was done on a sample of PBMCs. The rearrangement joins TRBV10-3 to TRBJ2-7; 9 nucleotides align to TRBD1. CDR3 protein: CAISDSGQGTYEQYF. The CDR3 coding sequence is TGTGCCATCAGTGACTCAGGACAGGGGACCTACGAGCAGTACTTC.